This T cell receptor beta chain derives from a study of T-cell memory formation after mild COVID-19. Study-wide context: The study found TCR clusters largely donor specific.

Study-level results: There were some responding clones in pre-infection memory, which suggested that cross-reactive memory had joined.

CDR3 size: 12 residues. The V gene's germline CDR1 is LNHDA and CDR2 SQIVND (reference sequence). The germline V and J ends were trimmed by 4 bases and 6 bases, with 9 bases remaining between them. Using its own MiXCR run on the 5' RACE reads, TCRdb lists one record per CDR3 protein. The sample has around 27,000 distinct CDR3 sequences; around 7% are singletons. This clonotype has ten or more counts. Its antigen is undetermined. This sequence originates from an adult woman who had mild COVID-19 (a few samples of this study predate the infection). Cell type and time point are not known. The rearrangement links TRBV19 to TRBJ1-2; tentatively, D is TRBD1 (5 bases). Sequencing was performed on PBMCs or a T cell subset sorted from them (not recorded which). The DNA for the CDR3 is TGTGCCAGTAGTAGACAGAGGGATGGCTACACCTTC. This translates into CASSRQRDGYTF.